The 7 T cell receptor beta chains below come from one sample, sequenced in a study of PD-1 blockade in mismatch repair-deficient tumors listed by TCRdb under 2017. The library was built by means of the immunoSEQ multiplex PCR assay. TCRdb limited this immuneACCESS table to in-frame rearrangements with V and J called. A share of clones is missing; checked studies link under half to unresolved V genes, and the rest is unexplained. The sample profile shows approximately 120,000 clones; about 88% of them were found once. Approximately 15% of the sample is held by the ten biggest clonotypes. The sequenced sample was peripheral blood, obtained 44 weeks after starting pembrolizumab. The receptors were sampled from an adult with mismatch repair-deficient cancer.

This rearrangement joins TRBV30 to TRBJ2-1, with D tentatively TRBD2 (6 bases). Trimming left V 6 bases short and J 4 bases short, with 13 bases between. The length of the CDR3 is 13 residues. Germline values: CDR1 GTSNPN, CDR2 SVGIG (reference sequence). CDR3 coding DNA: TGTGCCTGCTCACATGGACTATACAATGAGCAGTTCTTC. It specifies CACSHGLYNEQFF.

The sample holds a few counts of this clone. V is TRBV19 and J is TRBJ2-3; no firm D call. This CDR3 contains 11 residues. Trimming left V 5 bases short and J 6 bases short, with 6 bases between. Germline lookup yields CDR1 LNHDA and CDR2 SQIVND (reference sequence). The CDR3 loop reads CASSFGDTQYF. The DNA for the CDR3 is TGTGCCAGTAGTTTCGGTGATACGCAGTATTTT.

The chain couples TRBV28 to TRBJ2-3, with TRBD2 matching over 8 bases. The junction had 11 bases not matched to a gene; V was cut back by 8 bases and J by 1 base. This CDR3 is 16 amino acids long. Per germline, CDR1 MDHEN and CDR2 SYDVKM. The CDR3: CASRFGRAAGTDTQYF. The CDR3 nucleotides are TGTGCCAGCCGGTTCGGGAGGGCCGCGGGCACAGATACGCAGTATTTT.

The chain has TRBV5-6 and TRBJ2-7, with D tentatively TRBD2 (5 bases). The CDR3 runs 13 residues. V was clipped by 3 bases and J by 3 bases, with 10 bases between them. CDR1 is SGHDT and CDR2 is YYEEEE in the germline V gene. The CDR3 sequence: CASSYGGSYEQYF. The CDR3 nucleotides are TGTGCCAGCAGCTACGGAGGCAGCTACGAGCAGTACTTC.

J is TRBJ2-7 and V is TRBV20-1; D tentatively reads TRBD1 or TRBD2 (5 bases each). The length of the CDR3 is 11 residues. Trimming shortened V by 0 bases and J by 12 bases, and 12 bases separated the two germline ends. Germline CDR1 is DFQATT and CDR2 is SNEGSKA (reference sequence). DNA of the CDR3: TGCAGTGCTAGAGATAATGCAGGGACGTACTTC. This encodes CSARDNAGTYF.

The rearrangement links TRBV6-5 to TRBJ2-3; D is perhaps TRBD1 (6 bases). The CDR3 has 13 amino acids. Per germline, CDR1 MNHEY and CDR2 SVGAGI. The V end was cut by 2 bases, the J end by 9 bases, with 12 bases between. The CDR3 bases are TGTGCCAGCAGTTACCCCAGACAGGTCACGCAGTATTTT. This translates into CASSYPRQVTQYF.

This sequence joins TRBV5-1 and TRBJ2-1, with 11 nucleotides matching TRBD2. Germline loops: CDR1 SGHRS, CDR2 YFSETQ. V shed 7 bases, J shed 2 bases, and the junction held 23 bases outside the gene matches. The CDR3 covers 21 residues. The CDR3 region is CASLPGDLAGGRPHPYNEQFF. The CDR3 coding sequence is TGCGCCAGCCTGCCCGGGGATTTAGCGGGAGGGCGCCCACATCCCTACAATGAGCAGTTCTTC.